These T cell receptor beta chains were read from a single sample in a study of CD8 T cells in Susac syndrome. TCRdb reprocessed the immunoSEQ multiplex PCR reads with MiXCR, giving one entry per CDR3 protein. This table holds some 52,000 distinct CDR3 sequences, roughly 93% found once. Sequencing input: CD8+ T cells from PBMCs. The receptors derive from a human donor with multiple sclerosis. The CDR3 runs from the conserved cysteine through the conserved F or W. Fields, in order: J gene, clone size, V gene, D gene, CDR3 DNA, CDR3 protein. The D gene is left open where the match is weak. A row's size may be missing; if present it is once, few, many or a size class.

TRBJ1-5 | - | TRBV20-1 | - | TGCAGTGCTCTGAGGAGAGGGGCTGATCAGCCCCAGCATTTT | CSALRRGADQPQHF
TRBJ2-7 | - | TRBV10-3 | TRBD2 | TGTGCCATCAACGTAGCGGGTGGGGCCTACGAGCAGTACTTC | CAINVAGGAYEQYF
TRBJ2-1 | once | TRBV12-3/TRBV12-4 | - | TGTGCCAGCAGTTCTAGTGTCTATGAGCAGTTCTTC | CASSSSVYEQFF
TRBJ2-3 | - | TRBV2 | - | TGTGCCAGCAGCGGGGCGAGGGACTCCTTTTGGGATACGCAGTATTTT | CASSGARDSFWDTQYF
TRBJ1-4 | few | TRBV6-2/TRBV6-3 | - | TGTGCCAGCAGTTACTCTCGATATTCCGAAAAACTGTTTTTT | CASSYSRYSEKLFF
TRBJ1-1 | - | TRBV9 | - | TGTGCCAGCAGCCCCCCGGGAGGGATGAACACTGAAGCTTTCTTT | CASSPPGGMNTEAFF
TRBJ2-7 | - | TRBV7-2 | - | TGTGCCAGCAGCCCTAGGGACTCTCACTACGAGCAGTACTTC | CASSPRDSHYEQYF
TRBJ1-3 | - | TRBV29-1 | - | TGCAGCGTGAGGGGTGTAACAGATGGAAACACCATATATTTT | CSVRGVTDGNTIYF
TRBJ1-2 | once | TRBV12-3/TRBV12-4 | - | TGTGCCAGCAGTTTACTACAGGTCTATGGCTACACCTTC | CASSLLQVYGYTF
TRBJ2-3 | - | TRBV27 | - | TGTGCCAGCAGTTTTGACCCAGGGATCCCAGATACGCAGTATTTT | CASSFDPGIPDTQYF
TRBJ1-1 | - | TRBV11-1 | - | TGTGCCAGCAGCTTAGGGCCACTGAAAGAAGCTTTCTTT | CASSLGPLKEAFF
TRBJ1-2 | - | TRBV4-1 | TRBD1 | TGCGCCAGCAGCCAGGTCCTCGGGACAGGGGCCCACTATGGCTACACCTTC | CASSQVLGTGAHYGYTF
TRBJ2-5 | - | TRBV5-1 | TRBD1 | TGCGCCAGCAGCTCCTGGGACAGGGTGGAGACCCAGTACTTC | CASSSWDRVETQYF
TRBJ2-1 | - | TRBV27 | TRBD1 | TGTGCCAGCAGTCCCCGGGACAGGGGCTACAATGAGCAGTTCTTC | CASSPRDRGYNEQFF
TRBJ2-7 | - | TRBV4-1 | TRBD1 | TGCGCCAGCAGCCAACCCGGACAGGGTCTGAGCTCCTACGAGCAGTACTTC | CASSQPGQGLSSYEQYF
TRBJ1-5 | once | TRBV9 | - | TGTGCCAGCAGCGTAGGACAGGCAGAGAATCAGCCCCAGCATTTT | CASSVGQAENQPQHF
TRBJ1-1 | - | TRBV27 | - | TGTGCCAGCAGTCCGGGACTGACCATGAACACTGAAGCTTTCTTT | CASSPGLTMNTEAFF
TRBJ1-3 | - | TRBV7-4 | - | TGTGCCAGCAGCTTAGCGGACCAGGCCCCGATTAGGAACACCATATATTTT | CASSLADQAPIRNTIYF
TRBJ2-4 | - | TRBV3-1 | - | TGTGCCAGCAGCCTAAAGACAGCGAACCAAAACATTCAGTACTTC | CASSLKTANQNIQYF
TRBJ2-7 | - | TRBV3-1 | - | TGTGCCAGCAGCCAAGTGGTTCGGGCAGAGCAGTACTTC | CASSQVVRAEQYF
TRBJ1-6 | - | TRBV3-1 | - | TGTGCCAGCAGCCAAGATGCGACAGGACACATTAATTCACCCCTCCACTTT | CASSQDATGHINSPLHF
TRBJ1-1 | - | TRBV20-1 | - | TGCAGTGCTAGAGATCGAGCAGGCAGCGCCATGAACACTGAAGCTTTCTTT | CSARDRAGSAMNTEAFF
TRBJ2-7 | - | TRBV19 | TRBD2 | TGTGCCAGTAGTTACGAAGGTCGGGGAGGGGACTACGAGCAGTACTTC | CASSYEGRGGDYEQYF
TRBJ1-2 | once | TRBV5-1 | - | TGCGCCAGCAGCAGCCAGGGAATCACCTATGGCTACACCTTC | CASSSQGITYGYTF
TRBJ2-2 | - | TRBV7-9 | TRBD1 | TGTGCCAGCAGCGCCGGGACAGGGGGCTCCGGGGAGCTGTTTTTT | CASSAGTGGSGELFF
TRBJ2-3 | - | TRBV6-4 | TRBD2 | TGTGCCAGCAGTGTTTCTAGCGGGGCCTCAGATACGCAGTATTTT | CASSVSSGASDTQYF
TRBJ1-2 | - | TRBV23-1 | - | TGCGCCAGCACTCCCCCTTCGGGGCCCCTCTATGGCTACACCTTC | CASTPPSGPLYGYTF
TRBJ1-1 | - | TRBV5-4 | - | TGTGCCAGCAGCTTAAGTTTAATGGGCAGGGCCCAGAACACTGAAGCTTTCTTT | CASSLSLMGRAQNTEAFF
TRBJ2-7 | - | TRBV7-9 | TRBD1 | TGTGCCAGCAGTCGGGACAGCCACCTCTACGAGCAGTACTTC | CASSRDSHLYEQYF
TRBJ2-5 | - | TRBV12-3/TRBV12-4 | TRBD2 | TGTGCCAGCAGTTCCCTATGGGGGGGGTACGTACCCGTCCAAGAGACCCAGTACTTC | CASSSLWGGYVPVQETQYF
TRBJ2-6 | once | TRBV12-3/TRBV12-4 | - | TGTGCCAGCAGTTTAAGGGACTCTAGCTCTGGGGCCAACGTCCTGACTTTC | CASSLRDSSSGANVLTF
TRBJ2-3 | - | TRBV7-8 | TRBD2 | TGTGCCAGCAGCTTAGCGGTGGAGCGGGGGGGCCTGGCAGATACGCAGTATTTT | CASSLAVERGGLADTQYF
TRBJ1-2 | once | TRBV7-9 | - | TGTGCCAGCAGCCCGGCAGTTTGGGACGAGGGCTACACCTTC | CASSPAVWDEGYTF
TRBJ2-1 | - | TRBV7-2 | TRBD2 | TGTGCCAGCAGCTCCAAGCGGGGGGGCCTGTTCTTC | CASSSKRGGLFF
TRBJ2-3 | - | TRBV4-3 | - | TGCGCCAGCATCCATTACTACACAGATACGCAGTATTTT | CASIHYYTDTQYF
TRBJ2-7 | few | TRBV27 | - | TGTGCCAGCAGTTTATACGTGGGGCACGAGCAGTACTTC | CASSLYVGHEQYF
TRBJ1-2 | - | TRBV6-2/TRBV6-3 | - | TGTGCCAGCAGTTTTGCCAACAGGGAAGGAAACACCTTC | CASSFANREGNTF
TRBJ2-7 | - | TRBV7-9 | - | TGTGCCAGCAGCATTGGGGCAGGGGACGAGCAGTACTTC | CASSIGAGDEQYF
TRBJ1-1 | - | TRBV4-1 | - | TGCGCCAGCAGCCCACACCTCACCAGGGAGGCGAACACTGAAGCTTTCTTT | CASSPHLTREANTEAFF
TRBJ2-1 | - | TRBV29-1 | - | TGCAGCGTTCATCGGGCCCTCGAGCAGTTCTTC | CSVHRALEQFF
TRBJ1-2 | - | TRBV3-1 | - | TGTGCCAGCAGCCAACTTGCGGGACACGGATTCGTGAATGGCTACACCTTC | CASSQLAGHGFVNGYTF
TRBJ1-6 | - | TRBV19 | - | TGTGCCAGTAGCTTCCGCAGGGTCGAGAGGGATTCACCCCTCCACTTT | CASSFRRVERDSPLHF
TRBJ2-1 | - | TRBV4-1 | - | TGCGCCAGCAGCCCCCTGCTAGCGAGATACAATGAGCAGTTCTTC | CASSPLLARYNEQFF
TRBJ1-2 | once | TRBV7-9 | - | TGTGCCAGCAGCTTAGCCCAGTATAACTATGGCTACACCTTC | CASSLAQYNYGYTF
TRBJ2-3 | - | TRBV6-4 | TRBD2 | TGTGCCAGCAGTGAGGCGGGGGACGGGCCAGATACGCAGTATTTT | CASSEAGDGPDTQYF
TRBJ2-5 | - | TRBV7-2 | TRBD2 | TGTGCCAGCAGCTCCGTCGGTGCGGGGGGCCCCGATTACTTC | CASSSVGAGGPDYF